This T cell receptor beta chain was sequenced in a study of blood T cell repertoires in COVID-19 (dated by TCRdb to between 2020 and 2021). Study-wide context: Samples from collaborators originated in the United States, Italy and Spain and spanned both the acute and convalescent phases of COVID-19. Samples were obtained from the ongoing ImmuneRACE study (first 160 participants) and from 1,254 subjects provided by 6 global collaborators. Where available, HLA class I and class II types were obtained from metadata supplied by the sample provider rather than from assay-based typing. The material from the prospective study consisted of cDNA or gDNA derived from T cells, B-cell-depleted T cells, or PBMCs. Subjects who had been exposed to COVID-19, were actively infected with it, or had recovered from it provided the deeply sampled blood TCRbeta repertoires that made up the dataset. A freely available public database, intended as a resource for researchers studying the immune response to SARS-CoV-2, is where the repertoires were released. A de-identified subject ID, COVID-19 status, age in years and sex were almost always included in the sample metadata. What the authors observed across the whole study: How much clinical and demographic metadata was included differed by source and by participant, and the metadata was provided uncurated.

The germline V gene yields SGHRS for CDR1 and YFSETQ for CDR2. CDR3 length: 14 amino acids, cysteine to phenylalanine. The sequence is cut down to CDR3 DNA, 42 bases in frame from base 1. Note on this clone: Its antigen has not been determined. Germline is not matched at one junction end, which may reflect a read error.

TCRbeta CDR3 regions were amplified from genomic DNA by means of the immunoSEQ Assay, a bias-controlled multiplex PCR. Per the source publication's procedure: The number of nucleated cells in each sample was estimated from the amplification of reference gene primers within the assay. To quantify the absolute abundance of each unique TCRbeta CDR3 rearrangement, sequence reads were collapsed and filtered. Productive Simpson clonality was computed per sample as the square root of Simpson's diversity index over productive rearrangements. Sourced from immuneACCESS, this table was stored by TCRdb with only in-frame sequences that have V and J called. A share of the clones is absent; for the studies checked, an unresolved V gene accounts for under half, and the remainder has no known explanation. V, J and clone size are taken as reported in that table, and D and trimming were inferred from the DNA itself. Within this sample are 250,000 or so clones, with over 80% of them counted one time only. Of the sample, approximately 3.4% is held by the ten largest clones.

Enrolling through a virtual design, the prospective study's participants ranged in age from roughly 18 to 89 years and lived across about two dozen United States geographic areas. Cohort assignment in the prospective study relied on participant-reported clinical history from a screening survey and a study questionnaire. Exposed participants had been in contact, within 2 weeks of entering the study, with a person who had a PCR-confirmed or clinician-diagnosed case of COVID-19. In the prospective study, mobile phlebotomists collected whole blood, serum and a nasopharyngeal or oropharyngeal swab from each participant. Prospective study participants could optionally give additional blood draws and questionnaires over an approximately two-month period. Before DNA extraction, prospective study blood samples were shipped either frozen or at room temperature.

Sequencing was done on a sample of PBMCs or T cells enriched from blood (not recorded which). The clonotype was recovered from a woman between 35 and 50 years old who had been exposed to COVID-19. The rearrangement joined TRBV5-1 to TRBJ2-3; the D gene identity is not certain. The CDR3 has the sequence CASSLAGSRDTQYF. The DNA sequence is TGTGCCAGCAGCTTGGCCGGGTCCCGGGATACGCAGTATTTT.